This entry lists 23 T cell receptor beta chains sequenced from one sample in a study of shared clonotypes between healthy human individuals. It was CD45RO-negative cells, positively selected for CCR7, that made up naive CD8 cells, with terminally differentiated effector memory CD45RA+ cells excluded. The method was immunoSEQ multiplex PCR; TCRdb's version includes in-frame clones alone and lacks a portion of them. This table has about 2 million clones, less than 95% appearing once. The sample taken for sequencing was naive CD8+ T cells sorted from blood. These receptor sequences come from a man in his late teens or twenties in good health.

The CDR3 nucleotides are TGTGCCAGCAAAGTACTAGCGGGGGAGGCCGGGGAGCTGTTTTTT. Translating it yields CASKVLAGEAGELFF. The gene calls are TRBV6-5 and TRBJ2-2, with 11 bases lining up with TRBD2. Germline-derived CDR1 and CDR2 are MNHEY and SVGAGI. With 7 bases clipped from V and 6 bases from J, the junction kept 7 bases outside the gene matches. The CDR3 spans 15 residues.

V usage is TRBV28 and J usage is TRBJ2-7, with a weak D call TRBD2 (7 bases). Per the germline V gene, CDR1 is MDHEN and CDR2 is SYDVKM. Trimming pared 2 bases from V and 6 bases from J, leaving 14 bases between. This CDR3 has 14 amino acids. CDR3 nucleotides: TGTGCCAGCAGTTTAAAGGGGGGGGCGCTCGAGCAGTACTTC. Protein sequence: CASSLKGGALEQYF.

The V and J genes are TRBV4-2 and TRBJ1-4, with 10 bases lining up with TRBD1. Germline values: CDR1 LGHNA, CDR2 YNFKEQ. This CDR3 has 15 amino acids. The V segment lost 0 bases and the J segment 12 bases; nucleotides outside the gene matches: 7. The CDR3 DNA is TGTGCCAGCAGCCAAGACCAGGACAGGGGGATACAACTGTTTTTT. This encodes CASSQDQDRGIQLFF.

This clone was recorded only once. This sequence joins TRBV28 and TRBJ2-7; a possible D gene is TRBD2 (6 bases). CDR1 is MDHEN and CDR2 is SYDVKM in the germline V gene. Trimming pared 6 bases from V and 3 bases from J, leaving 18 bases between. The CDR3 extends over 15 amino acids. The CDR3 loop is CASSTGTDGVYEQYF. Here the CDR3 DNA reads TGTGCCAGCAGCACCGGGACTGATGGGGTCTACGAGCAGTACTTC.

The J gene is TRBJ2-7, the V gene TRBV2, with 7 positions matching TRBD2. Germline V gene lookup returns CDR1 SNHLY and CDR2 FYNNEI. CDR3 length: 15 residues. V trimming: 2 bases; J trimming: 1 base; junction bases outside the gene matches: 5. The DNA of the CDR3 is TGTGCCAGCAGTGAATTTTCTAGCGGATCCTACGAGCAGTACTTC. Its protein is CASSEFSSGSYEQYF.

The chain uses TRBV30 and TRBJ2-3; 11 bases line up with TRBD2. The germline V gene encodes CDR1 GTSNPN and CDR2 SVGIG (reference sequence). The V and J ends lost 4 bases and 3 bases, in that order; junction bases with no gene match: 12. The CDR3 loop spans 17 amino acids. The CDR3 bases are TGTGCCTGGAACAGACTAGCGGGGCCCCAGGGTACAGATACGCAGTATTTT. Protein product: CAWNRLAGPQGTDTQYF. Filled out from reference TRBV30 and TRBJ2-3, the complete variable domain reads SQTIHQWPATLVQPVGSPLSLECTVEGTSNPNLYWYRQAAGRGLQLLFYSVGIGQISSEVPQNLSASRPQDRQFILSSKKLLLSDSGFYLCAWNRLAGPQGTDTQYFGPGTRLTVL.

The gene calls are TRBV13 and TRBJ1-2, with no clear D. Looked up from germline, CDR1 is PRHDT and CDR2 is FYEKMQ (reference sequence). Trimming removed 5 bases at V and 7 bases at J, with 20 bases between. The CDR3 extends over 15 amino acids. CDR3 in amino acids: CASSPRGSPSGGYTF. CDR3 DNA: TGTGCCAGCAGCCCGCGCGGGAGTCCCTCGGGTGGCTACACCTTC.

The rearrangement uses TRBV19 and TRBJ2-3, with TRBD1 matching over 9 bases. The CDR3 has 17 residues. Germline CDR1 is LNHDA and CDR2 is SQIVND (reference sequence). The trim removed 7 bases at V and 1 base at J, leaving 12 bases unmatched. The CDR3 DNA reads TGTGCCAGTATCCGTCCCGGGACAGGGTTTGGCACAGATACGCAGTATTTT. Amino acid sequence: CASIRPGTGFGTDTQYF. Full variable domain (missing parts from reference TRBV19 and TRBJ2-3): DGGITQSPKYLFRKEGQNVTLSCEQNLNHDAMYWYRQDPGQGLRLIYYSQIVNDFQKGDIAEGYSVSREKKESFPLTVTSAQKNPTAFYLCASIRPGTGFGTDTQYFGPGTRLTVL.

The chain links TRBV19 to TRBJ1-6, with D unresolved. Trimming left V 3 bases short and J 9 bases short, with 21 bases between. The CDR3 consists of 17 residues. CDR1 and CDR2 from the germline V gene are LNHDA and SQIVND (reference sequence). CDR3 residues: CASSIEAPVPRGSPLHF. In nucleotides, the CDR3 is TGTGCCAGTAGTATCGAGGCCCCGGTCCCTCGGGGTTCACCCCTCCACTTT.

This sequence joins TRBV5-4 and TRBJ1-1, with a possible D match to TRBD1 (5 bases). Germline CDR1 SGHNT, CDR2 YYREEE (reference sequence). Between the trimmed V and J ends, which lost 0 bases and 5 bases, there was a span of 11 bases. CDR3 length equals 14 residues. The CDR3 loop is CASSLGLGGTEAFF. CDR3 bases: TGTGCCAGCAGCTTGGGTCTGGGGGGGACTGAAGCTTTCTTT.

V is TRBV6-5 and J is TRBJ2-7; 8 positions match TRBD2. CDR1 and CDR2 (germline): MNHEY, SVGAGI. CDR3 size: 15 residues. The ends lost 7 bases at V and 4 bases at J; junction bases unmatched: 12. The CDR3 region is CASTPGGEGTYEQYF. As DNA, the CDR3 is TGTGCCAGCACCCCCGGGGGGGAGGGGACTTACGAGCAGTACTTC.

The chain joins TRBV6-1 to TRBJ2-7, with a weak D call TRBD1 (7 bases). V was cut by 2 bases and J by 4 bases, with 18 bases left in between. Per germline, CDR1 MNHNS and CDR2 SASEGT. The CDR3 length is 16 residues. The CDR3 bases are TGTGCCAGCAGTGAATACAGGGGACCGGGGGTTTACGAGCAGTACTTC. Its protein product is CASSEYRGPGVYEQYF.

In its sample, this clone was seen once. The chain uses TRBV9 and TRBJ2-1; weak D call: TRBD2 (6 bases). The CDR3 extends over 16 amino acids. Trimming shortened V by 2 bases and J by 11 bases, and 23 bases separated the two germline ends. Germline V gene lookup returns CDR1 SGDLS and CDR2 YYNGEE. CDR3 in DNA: TGTGCCAGCAGCGTCGCTAGCGCCTCCTACAATGAAAAGCAGTTCTTC. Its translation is CASSVASASYNEKQFF.

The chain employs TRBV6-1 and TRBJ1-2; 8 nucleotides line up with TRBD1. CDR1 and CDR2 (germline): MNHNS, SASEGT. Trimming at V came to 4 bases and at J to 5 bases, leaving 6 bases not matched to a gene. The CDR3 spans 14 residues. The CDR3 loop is CASSGTGGWYGYTF. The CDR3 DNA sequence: TGTGCCAGCAGTGGAACAGGGGGATGGTATGGCTACACCTTC.

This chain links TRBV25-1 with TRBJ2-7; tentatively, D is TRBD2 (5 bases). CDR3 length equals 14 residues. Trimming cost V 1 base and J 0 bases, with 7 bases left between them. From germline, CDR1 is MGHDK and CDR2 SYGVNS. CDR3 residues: CASSEFGSSYEQYF. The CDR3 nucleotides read TGTGCCAGCAGTGAATTTGGGAGCTCCTACGAGCAGTACTTC.

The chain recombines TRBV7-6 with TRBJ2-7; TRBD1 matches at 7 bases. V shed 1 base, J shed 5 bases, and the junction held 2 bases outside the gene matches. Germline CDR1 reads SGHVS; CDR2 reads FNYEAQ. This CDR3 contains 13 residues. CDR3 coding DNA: TGTGCCAGCAGCTTAGAGGGGGCTGACGAGCAGTACTTC. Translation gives CASSLEGADEQYF.

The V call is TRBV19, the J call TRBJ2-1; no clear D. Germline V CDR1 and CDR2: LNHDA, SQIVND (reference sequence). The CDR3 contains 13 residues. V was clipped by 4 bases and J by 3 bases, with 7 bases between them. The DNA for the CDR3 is TGTGCCAGTAGTAACTGGCTCTACAATGAGCAGTTCTTC. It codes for CASSNWLYNEQFF. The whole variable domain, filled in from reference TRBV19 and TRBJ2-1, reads DGGITQSPKYLFRKEGQNVTLSCEQNLNHDAMYWYRQDPGQGLRLIYYSQIVNDFQKGDIAEGYSVSREKKESFPLTVTSAQKNPTAFYLCASSNWLYNEQFFGPGTRLTVL.

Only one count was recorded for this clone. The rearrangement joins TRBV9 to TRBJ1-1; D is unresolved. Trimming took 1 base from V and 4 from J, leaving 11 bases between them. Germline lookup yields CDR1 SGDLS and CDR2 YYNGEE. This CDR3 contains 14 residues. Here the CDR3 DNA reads TGTGCCAGCAGCGTAATTTTGGGCAGCACTGAAGCTTTCTTT. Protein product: CASSVILGSTEAFF.

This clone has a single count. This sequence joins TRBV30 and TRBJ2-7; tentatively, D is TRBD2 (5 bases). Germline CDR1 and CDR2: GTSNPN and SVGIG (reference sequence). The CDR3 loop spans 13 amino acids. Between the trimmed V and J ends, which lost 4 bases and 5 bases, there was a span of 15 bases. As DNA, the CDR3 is TGTGCCTGGAATACGGGAAATAGGGACGAGCAGTACTTC. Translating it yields CAWNTGNRDEQYF. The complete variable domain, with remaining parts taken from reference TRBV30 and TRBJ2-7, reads SQTIHQWPATLVQPVGSPLSLECTVEGTSNPNLYWYRQAAGRGLQLLFYSVGIGQISSEVPQNLSASRPQDRQFILSSKKLLLSDSGFYLCAWNTGNRDEQYFGPGTRLTVT.

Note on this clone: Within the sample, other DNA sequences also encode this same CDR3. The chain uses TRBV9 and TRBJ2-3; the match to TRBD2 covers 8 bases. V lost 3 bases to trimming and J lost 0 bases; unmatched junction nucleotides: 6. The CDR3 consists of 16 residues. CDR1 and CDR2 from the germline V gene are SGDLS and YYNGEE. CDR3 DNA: TGTGCCAGCAGCGCCCCACTAGCGGCGAGCACAGATACGCAGTATTTT. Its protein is CASSAPLAASTDTQYF.

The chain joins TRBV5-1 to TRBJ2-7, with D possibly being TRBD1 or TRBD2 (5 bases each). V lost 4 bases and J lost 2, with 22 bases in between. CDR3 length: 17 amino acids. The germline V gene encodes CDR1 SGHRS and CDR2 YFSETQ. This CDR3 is CASSLGPTGTDTYEQYF. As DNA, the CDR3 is TGCGCCAGCAGCCTAGGACCTACCGGGACGGACACCTACGAGCAGTACTTC.

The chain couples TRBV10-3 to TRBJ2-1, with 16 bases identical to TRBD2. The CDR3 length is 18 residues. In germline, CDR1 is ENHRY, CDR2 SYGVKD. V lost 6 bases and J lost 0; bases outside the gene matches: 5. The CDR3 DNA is TGTGCCATCAGCGACGGGACTAGCGGGAGGGGCTCCTACAATGAGCAGTTCTTC. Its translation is CAISDGTSGRGSYNEQFF.

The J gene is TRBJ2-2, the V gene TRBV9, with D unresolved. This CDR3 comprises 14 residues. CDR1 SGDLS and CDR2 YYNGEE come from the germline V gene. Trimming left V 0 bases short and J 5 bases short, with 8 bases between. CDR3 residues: CASSVVGSTGELFF. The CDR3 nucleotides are TGTGCCAGCAGCGTAGTAGGTTCGACCGGGGAGCTGTTTTTT.